The present T cell receptor beta chain was sequenced within a study of shared clonotypes between healthy human individuals. Across the study: Every donor yielded three CD4 naive, three CD4 memory, two CD8 naive and one CD8 memory plate. Whole-study findings and limits: What limited the represented genetic and exposure-history diversity was the small number of donors. When naive CD4 clonotypes were compared across a few donors, 4% to 6.5% were shared.

Here immunoSEQ multiplex PCR was the method, and the copy in TCRdb shows in-frame clones only, minus some. The data show roughly 1,600,000 clones, with around 98.5% seen just once and approximately 0.4% held by the top ten. On this clone: Its antigen remains unidentified.

V gave up 6 bases and J gave up 6 bases; unmatched junction bases: 11. Looked up from germline, CDR1 is KGHSH and CDR2 is LQKENI. This CDR3 is built from 16 residues. This TCR was sampled from a man aged 25 to 40 in good health. The sample consisted of naive CD4+ T cells sorted from blood. Documented subset: CD45RA+ positively selected. The V call is TRBV18, the J call TRBJ1-5; 10 bases are a match to TRBD1. The CDR3 DNA is TGTGCCAGCTCGCTCGGCGACAGGGGGCGGATTCAGCCCCAGCATTTT. Translating gives CASSLGDRGRIQPQHF.